This T cell receptor (beta chain) was documented in a study of shared clonotypes between healthy human individuals. Some clones are missing from TCRdb's copy, which holds only in-frame ones; the method was immunoSEQ multiplex PCR. Seen here are 2 million to 3 million clones, 93% observed once, and the top ten hold 0.36%. Remarks on this clone: The antigen remains undetermined. Other DNA variants within this sample encode the same CDR3.

Between the trimmed V and J ends, which lost 2 bases and 0 bases, there was a span of 8 bases. The CDR3 contains 15 residues. Germline V CDR1 and CDR2: SGHRS, YFSETQ. Regarding the study as a whole: Memory subsets generally showed lower estimated richness than naive subsets. Only blood was sampled, and tissue TCR repertoires likely differ from blood ones. Relative to their counterparts shared across all four donors, non-shared clonotypes exhibited diminished generation probabilities.

Source material: naive CD4+ T cells from PBMCs. The subset denotes: CD45RA+ positively selected. This TCR came from a man younger than 35 in good health. Some clones in this sample may be carry-over from other donors' samples. The chain combines TRBV5-1 with TRBJ2-2; tentative D call: TRBD2 (5 bases). Written as DNA, the CDR3 is TGCGCCAGCAGCTTACCACTAGCGAACACCGGGGAGCTGTTTTTT. It encodes CASSLPLANTGELFF.